This TCR beta chain was captured in a study of cytomegalovirus exposure and HLA in healthy donors. Study-level background: Among the approximately 400 genotyped donors, around 81% were placed in the Caucasian-associated ancestry cluster. Points from the study as a whole: Exclusion applied to some V segments, including TRBV6-2 and TRBV6-3, as they were indistinguishable.

All donors participated as healthy donors of bone marrow. There are a few counts of this clone. What it binds is unknown. V lost 2 bases to trimming and J lost 6 bases; unmatched junction nucleotides: 4. Germline-derived CDR1 and CDR2 are SGDLS and YYNGEE. The CDR3 is made up of 14 amino acids. Use of 60 Vbeta and 13 Jbeta primers characterized the PCR. Generated by immunoSEQ multiplex PCR, the TCRdb table keeps only in-frame clones and is missing some. The table includes around 99,000 clones, approximately 63% detected once. The source material was PBMCs. The receptor's source is a woman aged 25-40 years in good health and CMV-seronegative. V gene TRBV9 combines with J gene TRBJ2-4, with 8 bases aligning to TRBD1. The CDR3 DNA reads as TGTGCCAGCAGCGTCGGGACAGGCGGAAACATTCAGTACTTC. Translating it yields CASSVGTGGNIQYF.